The rows below give T cell receptor beta chains drawn from one sample of a study of shared clonotypes between healthy human individuals. Only in-frame clones appear in the TCRdb table, and some are missing; sequencing was by immunoSEQ multiplex PCR. The data show roughly 640,000 clones, over 65% seen once. The material sequenced was memory CD4+ T cells sorted from blood. Source of these receptors: a woman in her thirties in good health. Both conserved end residues are part of each CDR3. A D gene is named only where the DNA matches it firmly. Where a row states a size, it is once, few, many or the class of an expanded clone; other rows omit it.

CDR3nt	CDR3aa	d_gene	len	abundance	v_gene	j_gene
TGTGCCAGTAGTACCTCCCGGGGACTAGGACGGGAGACCCAGTACTTC	CASSTSRGLGRETQYF	TRBD2	16	-	TRBV19	TRBJ2-5
TGTGCCAGCAGCCGACCCGGGACAGGAGATGAAAAACTGTTTTTT	CASSRPGTGDEKLFF	TRBD1	15	-	TRBV4-2	TRBJ1-4
TGTGCCAGCACCTCGGGACTAGCGGGACGGACCGGGGAGCTGTTTTTT	CASTSGLAGRTGELFF	TRBD2	16	-	TRBV27	TRBJ2-2
TGTGCCAGCAGCAGAGGGGCGGTGGGGCAGTATTTT	CASSRGAVGQYF	-	12	-	TRBV13	TRBJ2-3
TGTGCCTGGAACCGGGACTACTACGAGCAGTACTTC	CAWNRDYYEQYF	TRBD2	12	few	TRBV30	TRBJ2-7
TGTGCCAGCAGTTTCAAGGGGCCCCTGAACAAACACTCTGGAAACACCATATATTTT	CASSFKGPLNKHSGNTIYF	-	19	few	TRBV27	TRBJ1-3
TGTGCCAGCAGTTACTCGCGGGGAACCCATCAGCCCCAGCATTTT	CASSYSRGTHQPQHF	-	15	-	TRBV6-6	TRBJ1-5
TGTGCCAGCAGCTTAATAGGAGCGGGAGGGTTGAGGGAGCAGTTCTTC	CASSLIGAGGLREQFF	TRBD2	16	-	TRBV7-3	TRBJ2-1
TGTGCCAGCAGCCCCGAGGTGGGGACAGGGGGCGACTATGGCTACACCTTC	CASSPEVGTGGDYGYTF	TRBD1	17	few	TRBV7-2	TRBJ1-2
TGTGCCAGCGTAGGCGACACCTACACTGAAGCTTTCTTT	CASVGDTYTEAFF	-	13	-	TRBV28	TRBJ1-1
TGTGCCAGCAGCCTAAGCCGGGACACCAGCACAGATACGCAGTATTTT	CASSLSRDTSTDTQYF	-	16	-	TRBV7-3	TRBJ2-3
TGTGCCAGCAGCGTAGGGGGGACAGTACAATATGGCTACACCTTC	CASSVGGTVQYGYTF	TRBD1	15	-	TRBV9	TRBJ1-2
TGTGCCAGCAGCCAAGACAGGGTGGAGCCCCAGCATTTT	CASSQDRVEPQHF	-	13	-	TRBV4-2	TRBJ1-5
TGTGCCAGCAGACAAGGACTAGCGGGAAGGTTTTTGGGTGAGCAGTTCTTC	CASRQGLAGRFLGEQFF	TRBD2	17	-	TRBV7-8	TRBJ2-1
TGCGCCAGCAGCCAATCTCAGGCGGGTACAGGGGAGGAGACCCAGTACTTC	CASSQSQAGTGEETQYF	TRBD1	17	-	TRBV4-1	TRBJ2-5
TGTGCCAGCAGCTTAGCGGCGGGACCAGGGGTTGAGCAGTTCTTC	CASSLAAGPGVEQFF	-	15	-	TRBV7-8	TRBJ2-1
TGTGCCAGCAGCCAAGTAAGCGGGAGGACCTTAAGGGAGCAGTACTTC	CASSQVSGRTLREQYF	TRBD2	16	few	TRBV4-2	TRBJ2-7
TGCGCCAGCAGGACCGCGCTCTCTGGGGCCAACGTCCTGACTTTC	CASRTALSGANVLTF	-	15	-	TRBV5-1	TRBJ2-6
TGTGCCAGCAGTATGAACCGGCAAGATACGCAGTATTTT	CASSMNRQDTQYF	-	13	-	TRBV27	TRBJ2-3
TGTGCCAGCAGTGGAGACGTCCTGAGCTCTGGGGCCAACGTCCTGACTTTC	CASSGDVLSSGANVLTF	-	17	-	TRBV2	TRBJ2-6
TGCGCCAGCAGTGAGCCATGGGGCGGAAACTATGGCTACACCTTC	CASSEPWGGNYGYTF	-	15	-	TRBV10-2	TRBJ1-2
TGTGCCTGGAGTGTACAGTCAGATACGCAGTATTTT	CAWSVQSDTQYF	-	12	-	TRBV30	TRBJ2-3
TGTGCCAGCAGCTTAGCGGGGGTGGAAAATCAGCCCCAGCATTTT	CASSLAGVENQPQHF	-	15	-	TRBV7-9	TRBJ1-5
TGTGCCAACCCGGTGGCCCAGCGGGAGAACTACGAGCAGTACTTC	CANPVAQRENYEQYF	TRBD2	15	once	TRBV6-6	TRBJ2-7
TGTGCCAGCAGCCAAGATTCAGGGTCTGGAAACACCATATATTTT	CASSQDSGSGNTIYF	-	15	-	TRBV14	TRBJ1-3
TGTGCCAGCAGTTACTCGAATGGTTTTAGCAATCAGCCCCAGCATTTT	CASSYSNGFSNQPQHF	-	16	-	TRBV6-6	TRBJ1-5
TGTGCCAGCAACCTAGCAGCCCAAGAGACCCAGTACTTC	CASNLAAQETQYF	-	13	-	TRBV11-2	TRBJ2-5
TGTGCCTTACCGCACAGGGGATATGAAAAACTGTTTTTT	CALPHRGYEKLFF	TRBD1	13	-	TRBV28	TRBJ1-4
TGTGCCAGCAGCCCCTATGGGGACAGGGGACGCTACGAGCAGTACTTC	CASSPYGDRGRYEQYF	TRBD1	16	-	TRBV7-9	TRBJ2-7
TGTGCCAGCGGTAGACAGGGAGAGCAGTTCTTC	CASGRQGEQFF	TRBD1	11	once	TRBV2	TRBJ2-1
TGTGCCAGCTTAGGCACAGGGCCGGGAGGCTACACCTTC	CASLGTGPGGYTF	-	13	once	TRBV7-9	TRBJ1-2
TGCGCCAGCAGGGGTGGGCGGACAGGTAACACTGAAGCTTTCTTT	CASRGGRTGNTEAFF	TRBD1	15	-	TRBV5-1	TRBJ1-1
TGTGCCAGCAGACCCGGGACAGGTTCGGACCAGCCCCAGCATTTT	CASRPGTGSDQPQHF	TRBD1	15	many	TRBV28	TRBJ1-5
TGTGCCAGCAGAAATGGAGGGGTGGCAGGCGTCAATGAGCAGTTCTTC	CASRNGGVAGVNEQFF	-	16	once	TRBV27	TRBJ2-1
TGTGCCAGCAGTCCTAGCGGGAGTTACAATGAGCAGTTCTTC	CASSPSGSYNEQFF	TRBD2	14	once	TRBV2	TRBJ2-1